A single sample is the source of the 30 T cell receptor beta chains below, sequenced in a study of T cells expressing NK-cell markers. From its re-call of the 5' RACE reads, TCRdb lists each CDR3 protein once, without DNA. The sample shows some 600,000 distinct CDR3 sequences, and approximately 3.6% sits with its ten largest clones. Sequenced input: blood T cells: a sorted CD56 or NKG2C T cell subset, CD4+ or CD8+ T cells, or bulk PBMC T cells (not recorded which). These receptor sequences come from a man aged 18 to 29 in good health.

The chain employs TRBV19 and TRBJ2-5; TCRdb indicates TRBD1, and absent DNA this call remains unverified. CDR3 length: 13 residues. Germline lookup yields CDR1 LNHDA and CDR2 SQIVND (reference sequence). The CDR3 here is CASRRTGEETQYF.

The chain employs TRBV7-7 and TRBJ2-5; TCRdb picks TRBD2, but there is no DNA to check that call. The CDR3 contains 15 residues. Germline CDR1 and CDR2: SSHAT and FNYEAQ (reference sequence). The CDR3: CASSSVVAGVETQYF. Variable domain in full (rest from reference TRBV7-7 and TRBJ2-5): GAGVSQSPRYKVTKRGQDVTLRCDPISSHATLYWYQQALGQGPEFLTYFNYEAQPDKSGLPSDRFSAERPEGSISTLTIQRTEQRDSAMYRCASSSVVAGVETQYFGPGTRLLVL.

The genes are TRBV11-3 and TRBJ2-5; the D call from TCRdb, TRBD1, cannot be confirmed without DNA. CDR3 length: 16 amino acids. Germline V lookup: CDR1 SGHNT, CDR2 YENEEA. CDR3 amino acids: CASSWDRDASQETQYF.

V and J are TRBV12-5 and TRBJ2-1; TCRdb calls TRBD1, which cannot be checked without DNA. The CDR3 covers 14 residues. Germline CDR1 reads LGHNT; CDR2 reads FRNRAP. CDR3 sequence: CASGSPGRLGEQFF.

The rearrangement uses TRBV6-5 and TRBJ1-6. Germline V gives CDR1 MNHEY, CDR2 SVGAGI. This CDR3 is built from 14 residues. The CDR3 sequence is CASSYLDLGRPLHF.

The J gene is TRBJ1-1, the V gene TRBV25-1. The CDR3 covers 17 residues. Germline V gene sequence: CDR1 MGHDK, CDR2 SYGVNS. The CDR3: CASSEAGGGRTNTEAFF.

The chain employs TRBV5-1 and TRBJ1-2; TCRdb outputs TRBD1, but without DNA this stays unchecked. The CDR3 totals 14 residues. Per the germline V gene, CDR1 is SGHRS and CDR2 is YFSETQ. CDR3 residues: CASRRTGDLYGYTF.

J is TRBJ2-3 and V is TRBV27. Germline CDR1 is MNHEY and CDR2 is SMNVEV (reference sequence). The CDR3 sequence is 12 residues long. The chain's CDR3 is CATKRVADTQYF.

The chain carries TRBV6-2 or TRBV6-3 and TRBJ2-1; TCRdb gives TRBD2 as the D gene, but with no DNA this cannot be confirmed. The CDR3 spans 13 residues. Germline V gives CDR1 MNHEY, CDR2 SVGEGT. The CDR3 sequence: CASNPAGAREQFF.

The chain combines TRBV20-1 with TRBJ2-1. Germline V gene lookup returns CDR1 DFQATT and CDR2 SNEGSKA (reference sequence). CDR3 size: 14 residues. CDR3 sequence reads: CSASPRKGYNEQFF.

The chain recombines TRBV7-2 with TRBJ2-3; no DNA is available, so the TRBD1 call from TCRdb remains unchecked. CDR3 size: 16 residues. The V gene's germline CDR1 is SGHTA and CDR2 FQGNSA. The CDR3 loop is CASSTPKTRFTDTQYF.

The chain is built from TRBV5-5 and TRBJ2-6. The CDR3 extends over 16 amino acids. CDR1 SGHKS and CDR2 YYEKEE come from the germline V gene (reference sequence). CDR3 region: CASSPNPRSGANVLTF. The entire variable domain, with the rest obtained from reference TRBV5-5 and TRBJ2-6, is as follows: DAGVTQSPTHLIKTRGQQVTLRCSPISGHKSVSWYQQVLGQGPQFIFQYYEKEERGRGNFPDRFSARQFPNYSSELNVNALLLGDSALYLCASSPNPRSGANVLTFGAGSRLTVL.

The CDR3 loop is CASSLPSEQFF. The V gene is TRBV11-2, the J gene TRBJ2-1. The CDR3 has 11 residues. Germline CDR1 reads SGHAT; CDR2 reads FQNNGV.

Here the CDR3 reads CSARRTGGATRNNEQFF. The chain has TRBV20-1 and TRBJ2-1; without DNA, the TCRdb call of TRBD1 cannot be checked. The CDR3 covers 17 residues. CDR1 and CDR2 (germline): DFQATT, SNEGSKA (reference sequence).

J is TRBJ2-2 and V is TRBV6-1; the D gene TCRdb calls, TRBD1, cannot be checked with no DNA. CDR3 length: 14 amino acids. Germline CDR1 and CDR2: MNHNS and SASEGT. CDR3: CASTGSLHTGELFF.

V is TRBV4-1 and J is TRBJ2-7; with no DNA, the TCRdb D assignment of TRBD1 cannot be verified. The germline V gene encodes CDR1 MGHRA and CDR2 YSYEKL. The CDR3 length is 15 residues. CDR3 protein: CASSQEPGENYEQYF.

This chain uses TRBV27 with TRBJ1-4; absent DNA, TCRdb's TRBD1 call cannot be checked. CDR1 is MNHEY and CDR2 is SMNVEV in the germline V gene (reference sequence). The CDR3 has 16 residues. The chain's CDR3 is CASSPITGTGSEKLFF.

The chain uses TRBV7-2 and TRBJ2-1; absent DNA, TCRdb's TRBD2 call cannot be checked. The CDR3 spans 14 residues. Germline assignment: CDR1 SGHTA and CDR2 FQGNSA. CDR3 region: CASSLQRGPNEQFF. Full variable domain (outside the CDR3, taken from reference TRBV7-2 and TRBJ2-1): GAGVSQSPSNKVTEKGKDVELRCDPISGHTALYWYRQSLGQGLEFLIYFQGNSAPDKSGLPSDRFSAERTGGSVSTLTIQRTQQEDSAVYLCASSLQRGPNEQFFGPGTRLTVL.

V is TRBV20-1 and J is TRBJ2-2. Germline V gene data show CDR1 as DFQATT and CDR2 as SNEGSKA (reference sequence). The length of the CDR3 is 15 residues. CDR3 amino acids: CSARRSNANTGELFF.

The V gene is TRBV6-2 or TRBV6-3, the J gene TRBJ2-1; TCRdb proposes TRBD2, but this gene call is untestable without DNA. Germline CDR1 and CDR2: MNHEY and SVGEGT. The CDR3 spans 14 residues. CDR3 sequence: CASETSGDYNEQFF.

The chain links TRBV6-2 or TRBV6-3 to TRBJ2-2; the D gene TCRdb calls, TRBD1, cannot be checked with no DNA. CDR3 length: 18 amino acids. Germline-derived CDR1 and CDR2 are MNHEY and SVGEGT. The CDR3 is CASSYSIGRGLNTGELFF.

The rearrangement uses TRBV28 and TRBJ2-5; TCRdb gives TRBD2 as the D gene, but with no DNA this cannot be confirmed. The CDR3 spans 14 residues. The germline CDR1 and CDR2 sequences are MDHEN and SYDVKM. CDR3 protein: CASSSPRGGETQYF.

This chain links TRBV20-1 with TRBJ2-1; the D gene TCRdb calls, TRBD1, cannot be checked with no DNA. This CDR3 has 14 amino acids. Per the germline V gene, CDR1 is DFQATT and CDR2 is SNEGSKA (reference sequence). The CDR3 spells CSAGPGTGYNEQFF.

The J gene is TRBJ2-4, the V gene TRBV5-1; TCRdb's D gene call, TRBD2, goes unchecked for lack of DNA. The CDR3 has 14 residues. CDR1 is SGHRS, CDR2 YFSETQ, per germline. The CDR3 loop reads CASSTTSGSYIQYF.

V is TRBV5-1 and J is TRBJ2-2; as DNA is missing, the TRBD1 call by TCRdb cannot be tested. Germline V gene sequence: CDR1 SGHRS, CDR2 YFSETQ. The length of the CDR3 is 16 residues. CDR3 sequence: CASSRFRDRGTGELFF. The full variable domain, with the rest looked up from reference TRBV5-1 and TRBJ2-2, is KAGVTQTPRYLIKTRGQQVTLSCSPISGHRSVSWYQQTPGQGLQFLFEYFSETQRNKGNFPGRFSGRQFSNSRSEMNVSTLELGDSALYLCASSRFRDRGTGELFFGEGSRLTVL.

V usage is TRBV12-3 or TRBV12-4 and J usage is TRBJ2-3. The CDR3 contains 13 residues. CDR3 loop: CASSFTFGDTQYF.

This chain uses TRBV6-1 with TRBJ1-5. There are 17 residues in the CDR3. Germline lookup yields CDR1 MNHNS and CDR2 SASEGT. The CDR3 sequence is CASRRGRNPYSNQPQHF.

This rearrangement joins TRBV5-6 to TRBJ2-1; the TRBD1 assignment by TCRdb is unverifiable without DNA. The CDR3 loop spans 12 amino acids. CDR1 SGHDT and CDR2 YYEEEE come from the germline V gene. The CDR3 sequence is CASSPTGLEQFF.

The rearrangement links TRBV7-9 to TRBJ2-7; the D call from TCRdb, TRBD1, cannot be confirmed without DNA. Per the germline V gene, CDR1 is SEHNR and CDR2 is FQNEAQ (reference sequence). This CDR3 is 15 amino acids long. CDR3 sequence reads: CASSPGVQGAYEQYF. The full variable domain, rest sourced from reference TRBV7-9 and TRBJ2-7, is DTGVSQNPRHKITKRGQNVTFRCDPISEHNRLYWYRQTLGQGPEFLTYFQNEAQLEKSRLLSDRFSAERPKGSFSTLEIQRTEQGDSAMYLCASSPGVQGAYEQYFGPGTRLTVT.

The chain combines TRBV4-1 with TRBJ2-2. Germline V CDR1 and CDR2: MGHRA, YSYEKL. This CDR3 has 15 residues. CDR3 protein: CASSQFSSNTGELFF.